Each of the 32 T cell receptor beta chains below was sequenced from the same sample in a study of blood T cells in healthy people across ages. The second PCR ran about 7 to 12 cycles with a sample-barcoded 5' primer and J-beta primers. TCRdb used MiXCR to reprocess the 5' RACE reads, holding one entry per CDR3 protein. The sample shows 2 million or so distinct CDR3 sequences, about 49% of them seen only once. The sample was blood. Receptors were obtained from a woman aged 40 to 50 in good health.

This sequence joins TRBV4-3 and TRBJ2-1; 9 nucleotides align to TRBD1. The J call is doubtful: the DNA matches TRBJ2-7 better. This CDR3 has 15 amino acids. Germline values: CDR1 LGHNA, CDR2 YSLEER. The CDR3 nucleotides read TGCGCCAGCAGCCATGGACAGGGGACCTACAATGAGCAGTACTTC. Residues: CASSHGQGTYNEQYF.

The rearrangement uses TRBV28 and TRBJ2-7; no clear D. Trimming cost V 6 bases and J 2 bases, with 14 bases left between them. The CDR3 runs to 14 residues. Germline V CDR1 and CDR2: MDHEN, SYDVKM. This chain's CDR3 is CASRDSLATYEQYF. The CDR3 DNA follows: TGTGCCAGCAGGGATTCGTTGGCCACCTACGAGCAGTACTTC.

This clonotype was seen only a few times. The V gene is TRBV27, the J gene TRBJ2-5, with D unresolved. This CDR3 has 13 amino acids. With 2 bases removed from V and 5 bases from J, the gap between germline ends came to 9 bases. CDR1 is MNHEY, CDR2 SMNVEV, per germline (reference sequence). CDR3 nucleotide sequence: TGTGCCAGCAGTTTACTTGATGAGGAGACCCAGTACTTC. Residues: CASSLLDEETQYF.

This chain links TRBV6-5 with TRBJ1-5, with D perhaps matching TRBD1 (5 bases). V was cut by 6 bases and J by 5 bases, with 17 bases left in between. The CDR3 runs to 15 residues. Germline V gene lookup returns CDR1 MNHEY and CDR2 SVGAGI. CDR3 nucleotides: TGTGCCAGCAGCAAAATTGGGCTGGGGGATCAGCCCCAGCATTTT. As protein: CASSKIGLGDQPQHF.

The rearrangement joins TRBV28 to TRBJ2-7, with 8 bases aligning to TRBD1. The CDR3 has 15 amino acids. CDR1 MDHEN and CDR2 SYDVKM come from the germline V gene. V trimming: 6 bases; J trimming: 0 bases; junction bases outside the gene matches: 7. The chain's CDR3 is CASRGSGTGSYEQYF. CDR3 nucleotides: TGTGCCAGCAGGGGATCGGGGACAGGCTCCTACGAGCAGTACTTC.

This rearrangement joins TRBV6-2 or TRBV6-3 to TRBJ1-2, with D uncertain. V lost 0 bases to trimming and J lost 5 bases, with 13 bases between them. Germline CDR1 reads MNHEY; CDR2 reads SVGEGT. The CDR3 is 15 amino acids. The CDR3 DNA sequence: TGTGCCAGCAGTTACTCGAGTACGGCAATTTATGGCTACACCTTC. Amino acid sequence: CASSYSSTAIYGYTF.

The gene calls are TRBV12-3 or TRBV12-4 and TRBJ1-5, with D hard to call. The CDR3 contains 15 residues. The V end was cut by 2 bases, the J end by 2 bases, with 10 bases between. The CDR3 DNA reads as TGTGCCAGCAGTTTACGGGGTTTGGGCAATCAGCCCCAGCATTTT. The encoded protein is CASSLRGLGNQPQHF.

The chain employs TRBV28 and TRBJ2-7; D is perhaps TRBD2 (7 bases). The CDR3 length is 14 residues. Germline values: CDR1 MDHEN, CDR2 SYDVKM. V was clipped by 6 bases and J by 3 bases, with 15 bases between them. The CDR3 DNA is TGTGCCAGCAGCTCGGGGGGACAACTCTACGAGCAGTACTTC. Translation: CASSSGGQLYEQYF. The whole variable domain, remainder taken from reference TRBV28 and TRBJ2-7, is DVKVTQSSRYLVKRTGEKVFLECVQDMDHENMFWYRQDPGLGLRLIYFSYDVKMKEKGDIPEGYSVSREKKERFSLILESASTNQTSMYLCASSSGGQLYEQYFGPGTRLTVT.

V is TRBV6-2 or TRBV6-3 and J is TRBJ2-7; D could derive from TRBD1 or TRBD2 (5 bases each). The CDR3 length is 15 residues. The V gene lost 6 bases and the J gene lost 0 bases, with 15 bases spanning the gap. Germline CDR1 MNHEY, CDR2 SVGEGT. CDR3 bases: TGTGCCAGCAGACGGGGCAGCAGATTCTCCTACGAGCAGTACTTC. Translation: CASRRGSRFSYEQYF.

The CDR3 nucleotides read TGTGCCAGCAGCCAAGTACTGAAAGGCGAGGGTGAGCAGTACTTC. This translates into CASSQVLKGEGEQYF. V and J are TRBV4-2 and TRBJ2-5; tentative D call: TRBD2 (5 bases). Trimming took off 1 base at V and 11 bases at J, with 20 bases between the two ends. The CDR3 length is 15 residues. Germline CDR1 is LGHNA and CDR2 is YNFKEQ.

The chain has TRBV2 and TRBJ2-5; 9 bases are shared with TRBD1. The ends lost 4 bases at V and 4 bases at J; junction bases unmatched: 10. The CDR3 loop spans 16 amino acids. Germline values: CDR1 SNHLY, CDR2 FYNNEI. The CDR3 region is CASSGSGQGIVETQYF. In nucleotides, the CDR3 is TGTGCCAGCAGTGGGTCGGGACAGGGAATAGTAGAGACCCAGTACTTC. The variable domain in full, completed from reference TRBV2 and TRBJ2-5, reads EPEVTQTPSHQVTQMGQEVILRCVPISNHLYFYWYRQILGQKVEFLVSFYNNEISEKSEIFDDQFSVERPDGSNFTLKIRSTKLEDSAMYFCASSGSGQGIVETQYFGPGTRLLVL.

This rearrangement joins TRBV7-9 to TRBJ1-1; 8 bases fit TRBD1. The CDR3 consists of 14 residues. V was clipped by 7 bases and J by 1 base; unmatched bases: 5. CDR1 is SEHNR, CDR2 FQNEAQ, per germline (reference sequence). The CDR3 DNA follows: TGTGCCAGCACCGGCGACAGGGGGAACACTGAAGCTTTCTTT. Translated, it gives CASTGDRGNTEAFF.

V is TRBV6-2 or TRBV6-3 and J is TRBJ2-5; 14 bases map to TRBD2. CDR1 and CDR2 (germline): MNHEY, SVGEGT. The trim removed 2 bases at V and 11 bases at J, leaving 13 bases unmatched. The CDR3 has 17 residues. As DNA, the CDR3 is TGTGCCAGCAGTTACGCCAGAGGACTAGCGGGGGGAAATGAGCAGTACTTC. Residues: CASSYARGLAGGNEQYF.

This clonotype came up once. The chain employs TRBV7-9 and TRBJ2-1, with D perhaps matching TRBD1 (5 bases). From germline, CDR1 is SEHNR and CDR2 FQNEAQ (reference sequence). This CDR3 comprises 17 residues. The germline V and J ends were trimmed by 7 bases and 8 bases, with 27 bases remaining between them. In DNA form, the CDR3 reads TGTGCCAGCATCCCACCCCTGGACACCAACGAGCTATATGAGCAGTTCTTC. Encoded protein: CASIPPLDTNELYEQFF.

The genes are TRBV7-9 and TRBJ2-5; no firm D call. The CDR3 runs 13 residues. Germline CDR1 SEHNR, CDR2 FQNEAQ (reference sequence). The germline V and J ends were trimmed by 3 bases and 3 bases, with 8 bases remaining between them. The CDR3 spells CASSFQMEETQYF. CDR3 DNA: TGTGCCAGCAGCTTTCAGATGGAAGAGACCCAGTACTTC.

The rearrangement links TRBV7-2 to TRBJ1-6; TRBD1 agrees at 11 bases. Germline V CDR1 and CDR2: SGHTA, FQGNSA. V gave up 1 base and J gave up 9 bases; unmatched junction bases: 8. This CDR3 has 17 amino acids. The DNA for the CDR3 is TGTGCCAGCAGCTTAGTCGGACAGGGGGCCAGAAGTTCACCCCTCCACTTT. Translated: CASSLVGQGARSSPLHF.

This clonotype was observed once. As DNA, the CDR3 is TGTGCCACCAGTGATTCATATAGTAGGGGGGACTATGGCTACACCTTC. Its protein is CATSDSYSRGDYGYTF. This sequence joins TRBV24-1 and TRBJ1-2, with D tentatively TRBD1 (6 bases). CDR1 and CDR2 (germline): KGHDR, SFDVKD. This CDR3 has 16 residues. Between the trimmed V and J ends, which lost 2 bases and 3 bases, there was a span of 15 bases.

V gene TRBV11-2 combines with J gene TRBJ1-1; TRBD1 aligns across 9 bases. V was clipped by 6 bases and J by 10 bases; unmatched bases: 9. The germline V gene has CDR1 SGHAT and CDR2 FQNNGV. The CDR3 is 13 residues long. CDR3 nucleotides: TGTGCCAGCAGACCAACAGGGGGCAGGGGAGCTTTCTTT. Translation gives CASRPTGGRGAFF.

The chain employs TRBV6-5 and TRBJ1-2; a possible D gene is TRBD1 (5 bases). The germline CDR1 and CDR2 sequences are MNHEY and SVGAGI. V was cut by 7 bases and J by 0 bases, with 9 bases left in between. The CDR3 is 13 amino acids. The CDR3 region is CASKRQTNYGYTF. The CDR3 DNA follows: TGTGCCAGCAAGAGACAGACTAACTATGGCTACACCTTC.

The V gene is TRBV20-1, the J gene TRBJ2-7; 11 bases line up with TRBD2. The assigned J gene may be wrong: the sequence end matches TRBJ2-5 better. Germline V CDR1 and CDR2: DFQATT, SNEGSKA (reference sequence). The CDR3 spans 15 residues. CDR3 amino acids: CSATASGGLIKTQYF. In DNA form, the CDR3 reads TGCAGTGCTACGGCTAGCGGGGGGCTGATAAAGACCCAGTACTTC.

The chain couples TRBV4-3 to TRBJ2-3; 7 nucleotides match TRBD1. V was clipped by 2 bases and J by 7 bases; unmatched bases: 9. Germline V gene lookup returns CDR1 LGHNA and CDR2 YSLEER. CDR3 length: 15 amino acids. CDR3 DNA: TGCGCCAGCAGCCAATCCCCCCCGGACAGGTATACGCAGTATTTT. Its translation is CASSQSPPDRYTQYF.

In its sample, this clonotype was seen many times. CDR3 loop: CAISGAYEQYF. The CDR3 DNA reads TGTGCCATCAGTGGGGCCTACGAGCAGTACTTC. The rearrangement uses TRBV10-3 and TRBJ2-7; D ambiguous. CDR3 length: 11 amino acids. Trimming removed 4 bases at V and 2 bases at J, with 3 bases between. The germline V gene has CDR1 ENHRY and CDR2 SYGVKD.

The rearrangement joins TRBV7-9 to TRBJ1-2; D is possibly TRBD1 (5 bases). The CDR3 has 16 residues. Germline lookup yields CDR1 SEHNR and CDR2 FQNEAQ (reference sequence). Trimming took off 1 base at V and 4 bases at J, with 16 bases between the two ends. CDR3 amino acids: CASSLGPRGAGYGYTF. The CDR3 DNA reads TGTGCCAGCAGCTTAGGGCCCCGGGGCGCGGGCTATGGCTACACCTTC.

This clonotype was seen more than once but under ten times. V usage is TRBV7-9 and J usage is TRBJ2-4; D might be TRBD2 (6 bases). The germline V gene has CDR1 SEHNR and CDR2 FQNEAQ (reference sequence). The CDR3 is made up of 17 amino acids. For the CDR3, the DNA is TGTGCGGGGGGAGGCAGCATAGGCTCCTTCGCCAAAAACATTCAGTACTTC. This sequence encodes CAGGGSIGSFAKNIQYF.

This chain links TRBV20-1 with TRBJ2-7; D remains ambiguous. The CDR3 runs 13 residues. The V end lost 4 bases, the J end lost 0 bases, and 10 bases lay between the germline ends. The germline V gene encodes CDR1 DFQATT and CDR2 SNEGSKA (reference sequence). CDR3 protein: CSATSQNSYEQYF. The CDR3 region has the DNA TGCAGTGCTACCTCTCAGAACTCCTACGAGCAGTACTTC.

In DNA form, the CDR3 reads TGCAGTGCTCTGACGGACAACTATGGCTACACCTTC. Translation gives CSALTDNYGYTF. The J gene is TRBJ1-2, the V gene TRBV20-1; no clear D. The CDR3 is 12 amino acids. The ends were cut back, 5 bases at V and 2 bases at J, with 9 bases in the middle. Looked up from germline, CDR1 is DFQATT and CDR2 is SNEGSKA (reference sequence).

V is TRBV24-1 and J is TRBJ2-5, with 7 bases identical to TRBD2. The J call may be in error: the DNA end matches TRBJ2-7 better. CDR1 and CDR2 from the germline V gene are KGHDR and SFDVKD. CDR3 length equals 14 residues. This CDR3 is CATRVGGVGYEQYF. The CDR3 region has the DNA TGTGCCACCAGAGTTGGGGGGGTCGGCTACGAGCAGTACTTC.

The chain recombines TRBV5-6 with TRBJ2-1, with a possible D match to TRBD2 (5 bases). The better agreement between TRBJ2-7 and the DNA end casts doubt on the J call. The CDR3 sequence is 16 residues long. The germline V gene encodes CDR1 SGHDT and CDR2 YYEEEE. The CDR3 region has the DNA TGTGCCAGCAGAGGAGGAGGAGGTTGGGTATACAATGAGCAGTACTTC. Its translation is CASRGGGGWVYNEQYF.

V usage is TRBV5-1 and J usage is TRBJ2-1; D not certain. Germline values: CDR1 SGHRS, CDR2 YFSETQ. Deletions cut 5 bases from V and 5 bases from J, with 14 bases between. The CDR3 has 14 residues. In DNA form, the CDR3 reads TGCGCCAGCAGTACGATTGGGGTTCACAATGAGCAGTTCTTC. Translating gives CASSTIGVHNEQFF. The whole variable domain, filled in from reference TRBV5-1 and TRBJ2-1, reads KAGVTQTPRYLIKTRGQQVTLSCSPISGHRSVSWYQQTPGQGLQFLFEYFSETQRNKGNFPGRFSGRQFSNSRSEMNVSTLELGDSALYLCASSTIGVHNEQFFGPGTRLTVL.

V usage is TRBV29-1 and J usage is TRBJ2-5, with D tentatively TRBD1 or TRBD2 (5 bases each). Germline CDR1 and CDR2: SQVTM and ANQGSEA. The CDR3 has 13 amino acids. The V end lost 0 bases, the J end lost 11 bases, and 16 bases lay between the germline ends. The CDR3 sequence is CSVEDGGTHEQYF. In DNA form, the CDR3 reads TGCAGCGTTGAAGATGGGGGTACCCATGAGCAGTACTTC.

The chain has TRBV12-3 or TRBV12-4 and TRBJ2-1; D gene unclear. V lost 0 bases and J 1 base, leaving 10 bases between the germline ends. CDR3 size: 16 residues. CDR3 DNA sequence: TGTGCCAGCAGTTTAGCGCGGCGGCTTTCCTACAATGAGCAGTTCTTC. This codes for CASSLARRLSYNEQFF.

The chain carries TRBV20-1 and TRBJ2-1; D may match TRBD1 or TRBD2 (6 bases each). The germline V and J ends were trimmed by 6 bases and 10 bases, with 22 bases remaining between them. CDR3 size: 14 residues. CDR1 and CDR2 (germline): DFQATT, SNEGSKA (reference sequence). DNA for the CDR3: TGCAGTGCGGGGGCGGGACCGTCACTGTTGGAGCAGTTCTTC. Amino acids: CSAGAGPSLLEQFF.